This T cell receptor (beta chain) was sequenced during a study of T cells after yellow fever vaccination. The germline V and J ends were trimmed by 0 bases and 1 base, with 9 bases remaining between them. Germline CDR1 reads MGHDK; CDR2 reads SYGVNS. The CDR3 runs to 15 residues. Study-wide findings and caveats: Post-booster reappearance was seen for most primary-vaccination clones (around 96% CD4, roughly 91% CD8). Though it reached lower strength, the secondary response hit its peak faster, day 5 versus 15.

TCRdb reanalysed the 5' RACE reads using MiXCR and keeps one entry per CDR3 protein. This sample yields about 300,000 distinct CDR3 sequences, of which around 9.3% are seen a single time; about 3% belongs to the top ten. On this clonotype: Antigen unknown.

The material sequenced was CD4+ T cells sorted from PBMCs, taken 5 days after the yellow fever booster vaccination. The chain links TRBV25-1 to TRBJ1-1; D is possibly TRBD1 (5 bases). The TCR originated in a man between 18 and 29 years old who received the YFV17D yellow fever vaccine. The CDR3 DNA reads TGTGCCAGCAGTGAATATGAGCAGGGGAACACTGAAGCTTTCTTT. It specifies CASSEYEQGNTEAFF.